Listed here are 6 T cell receptor beta chains from one sample, sequenced in a study of CD8+ T cells in alopecia areata. A panel of CD4, CD8alpha, NKG2D, NKG2ACE and other markers served to sort pooled cutaneous lymph node cells. Extraction of RNA preceded its reverse transcription into cDNA, which served as the sequencing template. The data were produced by immunoSEQ multiplex PCR, yet TCRdb's version contains in-frame clones alone and is incomplete. Sampling found roughly 260,000 clones, none seen once. Input material: CD4+ T cells sorted from a lymph node. The receptors originated from a C3H/HeJ mouse with alopecia areata. This mouse strain has H2-k as its MHC haplotype.

With regard to this clone: Genes and germline are mouse. The read halts 4 residues ahead of the CDR3 end, with the missing end drawn from the germline J gene. The chain recombines TRBV19 with TRBJ2-5, with D maybe TRBD1 (6 bases). The CDR3 length is 13 residues. Germline V gene sequence: CDR1 FNHDT, CDR2 SITEND (reference sequence). CDR3 sequence reads: CASSTDRKDTQYF. The part of the CDR3 DNA that was read is TGTGCCAGCAGTACAGACAGGAAAGAC.

Regarding this clone: Gene and germline names: mouse. The read ends 4 residues before the CDR3 terminus; that terminus is restored from the germline J gene. The chain employs TRBV19 and TRBJ2-3, with 8 bases matching TRBD2. The CDR3 has 14 amino acids. The germline gives CDR1 FNHDT, CDR2 SITEND (reference sequence). Trimming removed 3 bases from V and 3 bases from J; junction bases left unmatched: 3. The CDR3 sequence: CASSTGGAAETLYF. The part of the CDR3 DNA that was read is TGTGCCAGCAGTACGGGGGGGGCGGCAGAA.

This clone showed up many times. Gene labels here are mouse ones. The sequenced fragment ends 4 residues before the CDR3 boundary, so the rest is inferred from the germline J gene. The V gene is TRBV13-1, the J gene TRBJ2-2; no firm D call. Trimming cost V 0 bases and J 0 bases, with 6 bases left between them. The CDR3 covers 15 residues. The V gene's germline CDR1 is NSHNY and CDR2 SYGAGN. The CDR3: CASSDDPSNTGQLYF. The sequenced part of the CDR3 DNA is TGTGCCAGCAGTGATGATCCCTCAAACACCGGG.

To note about this clone: Here the gene names and germline are mouse. This sample includes further DNA sequences coding for the same CDR3. CDR3 DNA (partial): TGCACCTGCAGTGCAGATTTGGGGGGGCAAGAC. Its protein product is CTCSADLGGQD. The CDR3 in its entirety is CTCSADLGGQDTQYF. The chain employs TRBV1 and TRBJ2-5, with 8 bases aligning to TRBD2. With the read ending 4 residues before the CDR3 end, the germline J gene is used to fill in that end. The junction had 2 bases not matched to a gene; V was cut back by 0 bases and J by 3 bases. The CDR3 runs to 15 residues. CDR1 is NSQYPW and CDR2 is LRSPGD in the germline V gene (reference sequence).

Remarks on this clone: All gene names here are mouse names. The read ends 4 residues early relative to the CDR3; the germline J gene fills the gap. The same CDR3 arises from other DNA sequences in this sample as well. The chain uses TRBV13-2 and TRBJ2-2; TRBD2 matches 8 bases. Germline CDR1 and CDR2: NNHNN and SYGAGS (reference sequence). J gave up 2 bases and V 5 bases, and 2 bases lay outside the gene matches. The CDR3 runs to 14 residues. The covered CDR3 bases are TGTGCCAGCGGGGACTGGGCCAACACCGGG. Its translation is CASGDWANTG. The CDR3 in its entirety is CASGDWANTGQLYF.

Many counts were recorded for this clone. Gene names denote mouse genes. The sequence runs out 4 residues before the end of the CDR3; the remainder is reconstructed from the germline J gene. The V call is TRBV13-3, the J call TRBJ2-3; the match to TRBD1 covers 8 bases. CDR1 NNHDY and CDR2 SYVADS come from the germline V gene. This CDR3 contains 14 residues. With 3 bases clipped from V and 1 base from J, the junction kept 1 base outside the gene matches. Partial CDR3 DNA: TGTGCCAGCAGTGTGGACAGGGGTGCAGAA. This sequence encodes CASSVDRGAE. The whole CDR3 is CASSVDRGAETLYF.